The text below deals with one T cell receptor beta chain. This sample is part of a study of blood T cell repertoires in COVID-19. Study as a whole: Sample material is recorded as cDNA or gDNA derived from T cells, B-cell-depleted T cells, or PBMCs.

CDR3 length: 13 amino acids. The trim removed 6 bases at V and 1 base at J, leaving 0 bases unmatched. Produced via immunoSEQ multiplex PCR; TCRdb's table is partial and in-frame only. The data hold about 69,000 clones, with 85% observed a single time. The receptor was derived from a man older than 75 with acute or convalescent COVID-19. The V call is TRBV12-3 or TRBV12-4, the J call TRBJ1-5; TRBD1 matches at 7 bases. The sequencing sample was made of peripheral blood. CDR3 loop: CASRGQSNQPQHF. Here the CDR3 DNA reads TGTGCCAGCAGGGGACAGAGCAATCAGCCCCAGCATTTT.